This T cell receptor beta chain emerged from a study of blood T cell repertoires in COVID-19. Study context: Acute and convalescent COVID-19 specimens originated in the United States, Italy and Spain. T cells, B-cell-depleted T cells, or PBMCs supplied cDNA or gDNA.

Sequencing was performed with immunoSEQ multiplex PCR; in TCRdb, only in-frame clones are kept and a portion is missing. The data hold some 120,000 clones, with 81% observed a single time. Looked up from germline, CDR1 is LGHNA and CDR2 is YNFKEQ. The CDR3 runs 18 residues. V gave up 2 bases and J gave up 4 bases; unmatched junction bases: 11. The chain uses TRBV4-2 and TRBJ2-2; 9 bases are shared with TRBD2. The TCR was taken from a man aged 25 to 40 with COVID-19, enrolled during active disease. Sequencing was done on a sample of peripheral blood. Here the CDR3 DNA reads TGTGCCAGCAGCCAAATAATAACGCTAGCGGGGTCCACCGGGGAGCTGTTTTTT. It translates to CASSQIITLAGSTGELFF.